The present T cell receptor beta chain was sequenced within a study of blood T cells in healthy people across ages. Per individual sample, total RNA of at least 5.5 micrograms was extracted. Then a second PCR, running about 6 to 12 cycles, was carried out with a sample-barcoded 5' primer and a J-beta primer mix. MiXCR, run by TCRdb on the 5' RACE reads, gives a single entry per CDR3 protein. This sample has some 1.1 million distinct CDR3 sequences, with about two fifths found just once. CDR3 size: 16 residues. The V gene's germline CDR1 is SNHLY and CDR2 FYNNEI. The V gene lost 6 bases and the J gene lost 5 bases, with 22 bases spanning the gap.

The sample consisted of blood. J is TRBJ1-2 and V is TRBV2; perhaps TRBD1 as D (6 bases). This clonotype originated in a man aged 18 to 29 in good health. This CDR3 is CASRSMRQVLVYGYTF. The CDR3 DNA is TGTGCCAGCAGGTCGATGAGACAGGTCTTGGTTTATGGCTACACCTTC. The whole variable domain, filled in from reference TRBV2 and TRBJ1-2, reads EPEVTQTPSHQVTQMGQEVILRCVPISNHLYFYWYRQILGQKVEFLVSFYNNEISEKSEIFDDQFSVERPDGSNFTLKIRSTKLEDSAMYFCASRSMRQVLVYGYTFGSGTRLTVV.